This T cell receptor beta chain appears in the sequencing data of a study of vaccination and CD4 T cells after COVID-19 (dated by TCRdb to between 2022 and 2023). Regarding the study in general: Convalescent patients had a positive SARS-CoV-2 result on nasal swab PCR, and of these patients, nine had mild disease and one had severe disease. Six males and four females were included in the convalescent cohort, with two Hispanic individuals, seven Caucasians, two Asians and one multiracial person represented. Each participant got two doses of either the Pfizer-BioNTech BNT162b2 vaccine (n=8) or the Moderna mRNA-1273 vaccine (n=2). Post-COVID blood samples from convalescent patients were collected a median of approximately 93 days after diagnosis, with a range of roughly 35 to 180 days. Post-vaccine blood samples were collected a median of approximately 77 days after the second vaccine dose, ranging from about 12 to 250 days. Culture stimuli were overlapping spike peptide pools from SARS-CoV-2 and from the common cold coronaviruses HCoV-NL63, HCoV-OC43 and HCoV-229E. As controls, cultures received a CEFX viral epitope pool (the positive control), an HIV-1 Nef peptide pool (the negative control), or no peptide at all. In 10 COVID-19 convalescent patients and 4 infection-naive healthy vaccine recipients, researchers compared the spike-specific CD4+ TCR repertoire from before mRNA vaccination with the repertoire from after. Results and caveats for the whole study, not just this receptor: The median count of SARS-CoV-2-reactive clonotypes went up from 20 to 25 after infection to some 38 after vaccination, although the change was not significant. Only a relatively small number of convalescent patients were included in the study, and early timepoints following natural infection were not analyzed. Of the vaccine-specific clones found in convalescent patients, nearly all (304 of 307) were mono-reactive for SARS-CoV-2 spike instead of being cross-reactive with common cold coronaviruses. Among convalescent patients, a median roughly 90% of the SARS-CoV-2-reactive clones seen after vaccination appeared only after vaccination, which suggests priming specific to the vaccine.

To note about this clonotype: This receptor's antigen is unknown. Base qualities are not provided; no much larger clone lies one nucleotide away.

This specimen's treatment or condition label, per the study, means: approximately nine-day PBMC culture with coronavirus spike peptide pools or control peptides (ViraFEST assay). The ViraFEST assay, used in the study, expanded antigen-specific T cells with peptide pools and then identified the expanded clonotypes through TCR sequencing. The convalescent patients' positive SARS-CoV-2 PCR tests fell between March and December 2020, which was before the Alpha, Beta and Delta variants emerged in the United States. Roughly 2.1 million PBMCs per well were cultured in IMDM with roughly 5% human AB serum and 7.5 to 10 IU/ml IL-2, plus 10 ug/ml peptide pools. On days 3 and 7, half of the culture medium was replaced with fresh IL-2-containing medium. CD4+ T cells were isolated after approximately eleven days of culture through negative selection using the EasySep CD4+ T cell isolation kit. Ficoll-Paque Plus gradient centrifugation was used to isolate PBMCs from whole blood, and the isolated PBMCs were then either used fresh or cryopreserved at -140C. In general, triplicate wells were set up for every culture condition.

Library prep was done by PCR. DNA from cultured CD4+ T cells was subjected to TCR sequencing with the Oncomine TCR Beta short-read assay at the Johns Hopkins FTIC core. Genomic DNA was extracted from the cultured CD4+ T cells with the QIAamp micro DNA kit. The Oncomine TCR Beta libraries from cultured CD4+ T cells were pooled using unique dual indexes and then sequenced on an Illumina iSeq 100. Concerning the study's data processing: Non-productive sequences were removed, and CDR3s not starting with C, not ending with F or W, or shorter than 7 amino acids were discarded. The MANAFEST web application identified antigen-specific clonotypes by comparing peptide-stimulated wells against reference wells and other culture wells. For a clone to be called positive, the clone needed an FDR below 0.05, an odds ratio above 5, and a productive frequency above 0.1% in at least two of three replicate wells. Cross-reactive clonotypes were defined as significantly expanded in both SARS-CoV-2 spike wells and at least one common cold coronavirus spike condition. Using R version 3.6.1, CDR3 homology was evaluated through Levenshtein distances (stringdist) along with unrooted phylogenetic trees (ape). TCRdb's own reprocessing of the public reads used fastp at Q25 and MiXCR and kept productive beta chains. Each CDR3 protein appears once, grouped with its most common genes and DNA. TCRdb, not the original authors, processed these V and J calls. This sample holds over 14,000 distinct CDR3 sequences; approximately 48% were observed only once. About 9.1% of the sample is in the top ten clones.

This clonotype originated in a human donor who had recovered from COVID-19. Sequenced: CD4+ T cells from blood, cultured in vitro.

The CDR3 reads CASSKVLRQDGGYTF. The nucleotides read TGTGCCAGCAGTAAGGTTCTACGACAGGATGGTGGCTACACCTTC. The rearrangement combines TRBV2 with TRBJ1-2, and possibly TRBD1, on 6 matching bases. Via the germline V gene, CDR1 is SNHLY and CDR2 FYNNEI. Measured from the cysteine to the phenylalanine, the CDR3 is 15 residues long. The sequence is cut down to CDR3 DNA, 45 bases in frame from base 1. V and J lose 5 bases and 7 bases, and a span of 20 bases separates them.